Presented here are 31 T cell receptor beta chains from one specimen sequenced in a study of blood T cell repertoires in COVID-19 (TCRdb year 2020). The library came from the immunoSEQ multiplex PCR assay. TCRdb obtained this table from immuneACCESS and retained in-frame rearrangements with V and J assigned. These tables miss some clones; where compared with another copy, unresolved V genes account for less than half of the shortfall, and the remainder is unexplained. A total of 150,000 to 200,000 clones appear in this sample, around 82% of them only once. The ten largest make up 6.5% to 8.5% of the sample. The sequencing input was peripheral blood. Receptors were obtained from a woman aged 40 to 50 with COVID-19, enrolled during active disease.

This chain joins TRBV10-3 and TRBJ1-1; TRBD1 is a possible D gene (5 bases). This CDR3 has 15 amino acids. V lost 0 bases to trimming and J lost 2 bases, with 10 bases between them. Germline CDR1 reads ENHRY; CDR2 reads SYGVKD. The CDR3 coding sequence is TGTGCCATCAGTGAGTCACAGGATTTAAACACTGAAGCTTTCTTT. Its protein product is CAISESQDLNTEAFF.

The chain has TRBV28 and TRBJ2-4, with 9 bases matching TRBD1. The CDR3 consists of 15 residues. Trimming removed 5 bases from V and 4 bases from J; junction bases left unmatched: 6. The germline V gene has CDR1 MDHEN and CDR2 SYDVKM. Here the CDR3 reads CASSLSGTGKNIQYF. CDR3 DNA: TGTGCCAGCAGTCTCTCCGGGACAGGGAAAAACATTCAGTACTTC.

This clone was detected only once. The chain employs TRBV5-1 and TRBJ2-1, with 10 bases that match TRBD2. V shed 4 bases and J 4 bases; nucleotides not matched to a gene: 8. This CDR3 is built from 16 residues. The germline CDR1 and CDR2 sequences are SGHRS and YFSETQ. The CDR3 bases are TGCGCCAGCAGCGACCCACTAGCGGGGTCTTACAATGAGCAGTTCTTC. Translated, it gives CASSDPLAGSYNEQFF.

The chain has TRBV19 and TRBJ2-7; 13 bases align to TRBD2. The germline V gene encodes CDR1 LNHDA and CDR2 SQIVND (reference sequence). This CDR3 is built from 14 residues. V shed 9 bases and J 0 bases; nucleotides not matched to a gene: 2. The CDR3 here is CASRTSGSSYEQYF. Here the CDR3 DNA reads TGTGCCAGCCGGACTAGCGGGAGCTCCTACGAGCAGTACTTC.

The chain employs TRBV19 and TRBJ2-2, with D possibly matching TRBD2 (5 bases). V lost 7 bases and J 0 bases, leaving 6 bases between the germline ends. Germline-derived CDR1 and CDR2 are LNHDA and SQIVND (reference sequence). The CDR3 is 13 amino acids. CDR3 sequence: CASTLANTGELFF. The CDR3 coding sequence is TGTGCCAGTACACTAGCGAACACCGGGGAGCTGTTTTTT.

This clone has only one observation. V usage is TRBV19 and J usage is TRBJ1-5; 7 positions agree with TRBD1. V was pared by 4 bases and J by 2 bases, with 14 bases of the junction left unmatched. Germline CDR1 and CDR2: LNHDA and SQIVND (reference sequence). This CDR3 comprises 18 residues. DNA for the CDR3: TGTGCCAGTAGTACGACAGGGCCCCAAGGGGTCGGCAATCAGCCCCAGCATTTT. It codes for CASSTTGPQGVGNQPQHF.

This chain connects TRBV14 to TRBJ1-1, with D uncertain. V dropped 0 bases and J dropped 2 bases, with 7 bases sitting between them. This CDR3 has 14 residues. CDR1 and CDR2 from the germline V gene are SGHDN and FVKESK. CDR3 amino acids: CASSQELVNTEAFF. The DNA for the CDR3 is TGTGCCAGCAGCCAAGAGTTAGTTAACACTGAAGCTTTCTTT. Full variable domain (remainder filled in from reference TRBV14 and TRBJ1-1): EAGVTQFPSHSVIEKGQTVTLRCDPISGHDNLYWYRRVMGKEIKFLLHFVKESKQDESGMPNNRFLAERTGGTYSTLKVQPAELEDSGVYFCASSQELVNTEAFFGQGTRLTVV.

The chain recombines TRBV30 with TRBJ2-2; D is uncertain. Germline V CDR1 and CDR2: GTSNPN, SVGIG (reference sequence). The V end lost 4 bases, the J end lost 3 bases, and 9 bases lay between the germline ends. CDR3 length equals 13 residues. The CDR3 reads CAWTVGYTGELFF. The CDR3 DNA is TGTGCCTGGACGGTTGGTTACACCGGGGAGCTGTTTTTT. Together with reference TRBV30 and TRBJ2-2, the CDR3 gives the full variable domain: SQTIHQWPATLVQPVGSPLSLECTVEGTSNPNLYWYRQAAGRGLQLLFYSVGIGQISSEVPQNLSASRPQDRQFILSSKKLLLSDSGFYLCAWTVGYTGELFFGEGSRLTVL.

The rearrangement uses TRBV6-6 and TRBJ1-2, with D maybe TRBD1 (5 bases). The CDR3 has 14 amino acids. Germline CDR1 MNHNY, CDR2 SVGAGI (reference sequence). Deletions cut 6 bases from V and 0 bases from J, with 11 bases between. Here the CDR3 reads CASSPRTTNYGYTF. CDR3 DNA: TGTGCCAGCAGCCCGAGGACAACTAACTATGGCTACACCTTC.

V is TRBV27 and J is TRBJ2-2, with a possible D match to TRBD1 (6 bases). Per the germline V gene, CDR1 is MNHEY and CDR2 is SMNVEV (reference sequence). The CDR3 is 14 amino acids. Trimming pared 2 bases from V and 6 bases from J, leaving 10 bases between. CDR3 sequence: CASSLEWGPGELFF. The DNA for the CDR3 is TGTGCCAGCAGTTTAGAATGGGGGCCCGGGGAGCTGTTTTTT.

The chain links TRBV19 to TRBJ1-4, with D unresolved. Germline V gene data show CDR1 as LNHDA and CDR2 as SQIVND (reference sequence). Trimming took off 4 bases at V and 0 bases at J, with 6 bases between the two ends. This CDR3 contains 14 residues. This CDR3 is CASSNSATNEKLFF. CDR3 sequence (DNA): TGTGCCAGTAGTAACAGTGCAACTAATGAAAAACTGTTTTTT. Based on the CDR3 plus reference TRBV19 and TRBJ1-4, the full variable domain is DGGITQSPKYLFRKEGQNVTLSCEQNLNHDAMYWYRQDPGQGLRLIYYSQIVNDFQKGDIAEGYSVSREKKESFPLTVTSAQKNPTAFYLCASSNSATNEKLFFGSGTQLSVL.

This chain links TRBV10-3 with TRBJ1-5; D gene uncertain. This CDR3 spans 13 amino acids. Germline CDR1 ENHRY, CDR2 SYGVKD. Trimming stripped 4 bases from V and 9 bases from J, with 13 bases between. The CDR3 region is CAISGIESGPQHF. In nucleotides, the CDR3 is TGTGCCATCAGTGGTATCGAGAGTGGGCCCCAGCATTTT.

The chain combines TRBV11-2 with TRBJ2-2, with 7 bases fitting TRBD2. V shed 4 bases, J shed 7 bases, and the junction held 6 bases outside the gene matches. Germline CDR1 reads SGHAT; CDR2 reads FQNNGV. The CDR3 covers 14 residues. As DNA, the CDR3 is TGTGCCAGCAGCTCCAGACTAGCTGTCGGGGAGCTGTTTTTT. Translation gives CASSSRLAVGELFF.

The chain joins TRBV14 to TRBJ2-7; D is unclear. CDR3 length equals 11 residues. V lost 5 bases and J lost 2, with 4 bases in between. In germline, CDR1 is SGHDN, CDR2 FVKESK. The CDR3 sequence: CASSDTYEQYF. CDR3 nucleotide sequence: TGTGCCAGCAGCGACACCTACGAGCAGTACTTC.

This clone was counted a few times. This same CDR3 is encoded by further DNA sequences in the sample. CDR3 bases: TGTGCCAGCAGCTTGCAGGGGAACACTGAAGCTTTCTTT. Translation: CASSLQGNTEAFF. This chain uses TRBV7-9 with TRBJ1-1; tentative D call: TRBD1 (5 bases). Germline V gene sequence: CDR1 SEHNR, CDR2 FQNEAQ (reference sequence). The CDR3 sequence is 13 residues long. The V end was cut by 3 bases, the J end by 1 base, with 6 bases between.

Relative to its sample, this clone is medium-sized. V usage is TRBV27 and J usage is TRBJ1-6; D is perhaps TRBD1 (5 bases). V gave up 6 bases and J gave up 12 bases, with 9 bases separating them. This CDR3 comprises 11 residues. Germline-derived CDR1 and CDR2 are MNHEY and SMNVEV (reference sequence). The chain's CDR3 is CASSSGGPLHF. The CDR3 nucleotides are TGTGCCAGCAGCTCCGGGGGACCCCTCCACTTT.

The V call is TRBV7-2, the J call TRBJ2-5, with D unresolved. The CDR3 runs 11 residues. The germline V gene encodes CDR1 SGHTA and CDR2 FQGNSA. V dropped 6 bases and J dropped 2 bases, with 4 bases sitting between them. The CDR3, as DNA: TGTGCCAGCAGATCTCAAGAGACCCAGTACTTC. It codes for CASRSQETQYF.

This chain's CDR3 is CASSPRLAESTDTQYF. The CDR3, as DNA: TGTGCCAGCAGCCCCAGACTAGCGGAAAGCACAGATACGCAGTATTTT. The V and J genes are TRBV7-8 and TRBJ2-3, with 9 bases fitting TRBD2. In germline, CDR1 is SGHVS, CDR2 FQNEAQ. The CDR3 totals 16 residues. With 5 bases clipped from V and 0 bases from J, the junction kept 6 bases outside the gene matches.

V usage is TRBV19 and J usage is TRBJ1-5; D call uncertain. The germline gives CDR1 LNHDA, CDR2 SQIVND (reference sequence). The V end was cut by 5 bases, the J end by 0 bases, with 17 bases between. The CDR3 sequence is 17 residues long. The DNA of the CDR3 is TGTGCCAGTAGTCCCGGGATCAATGAGTATAGCAATCAGCCCCAGCATTTT. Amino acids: CASSPGINEYSNQPQHF.

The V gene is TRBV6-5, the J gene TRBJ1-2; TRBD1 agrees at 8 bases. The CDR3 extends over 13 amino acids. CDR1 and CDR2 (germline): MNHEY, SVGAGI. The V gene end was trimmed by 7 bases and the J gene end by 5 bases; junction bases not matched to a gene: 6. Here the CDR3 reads CASKITGGYGYTF. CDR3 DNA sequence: TGTGCCAGCAAGATAACAGGGGGATATGGCTACACCTTC.

The CDR3 DNA is TGTGCCAGCAGGCGGACTAGCGGGAGTATATATGAGCAGTTCTTC. It is translated as CASRRTSGSIYEQFF. V and J are TRBV5-5 and TRBJ2-1, with 13 bases that match TRBD2. V lost 5 bases to trimming and J lost 8 bases; unmatched junction nucleotides: 7. CDR1 SGHKS and CDR2 YYEKEE come from the germline V gene (reference sequence). The length of the CDR3 is 15 residues.

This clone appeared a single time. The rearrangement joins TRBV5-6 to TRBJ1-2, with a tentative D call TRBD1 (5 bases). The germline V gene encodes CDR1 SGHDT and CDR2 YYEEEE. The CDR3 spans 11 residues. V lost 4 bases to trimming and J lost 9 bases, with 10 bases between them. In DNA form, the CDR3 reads TGTGCCAGCAGCGCGGGACGCAGCTACACCTTC. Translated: CASSAGRSYTF.

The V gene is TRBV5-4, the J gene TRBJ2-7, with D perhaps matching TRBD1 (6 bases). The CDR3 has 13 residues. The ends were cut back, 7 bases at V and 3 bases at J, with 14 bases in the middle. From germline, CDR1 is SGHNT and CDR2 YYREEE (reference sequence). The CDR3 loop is CASSGEYSYEQYF. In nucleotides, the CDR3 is TGTGCCAGCTCAGGGGAGTACAGCTACGAGCAGTACTTC.

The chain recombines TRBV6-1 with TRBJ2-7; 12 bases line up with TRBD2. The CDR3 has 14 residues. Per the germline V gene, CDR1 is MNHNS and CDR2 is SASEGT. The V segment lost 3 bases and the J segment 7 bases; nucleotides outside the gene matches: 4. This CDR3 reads CASSDGLAGGEQYF. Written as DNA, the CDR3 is TGTGCCAGCAGTGATGGGCTAGCGGGAGGGGAGCAGTACTTC.

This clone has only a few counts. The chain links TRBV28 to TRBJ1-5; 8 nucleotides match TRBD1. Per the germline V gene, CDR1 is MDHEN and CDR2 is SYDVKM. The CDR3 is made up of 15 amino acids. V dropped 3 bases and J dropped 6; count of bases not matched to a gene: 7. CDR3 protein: CASSFSGTGRQPQHF. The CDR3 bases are TGTGCCAGCAGTTTCTCAGGGACAGGCCGTCAGCCCCAGCATTTT.

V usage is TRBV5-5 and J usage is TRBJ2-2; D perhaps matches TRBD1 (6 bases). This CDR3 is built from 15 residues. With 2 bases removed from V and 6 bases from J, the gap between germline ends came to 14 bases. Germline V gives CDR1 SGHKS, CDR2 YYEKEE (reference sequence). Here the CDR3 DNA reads TGTGCCAGCAGCTTTACAGGGTCGGAGGCCGGGGAGCTGTTTTTT. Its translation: CASSFTGSEAGELFF.

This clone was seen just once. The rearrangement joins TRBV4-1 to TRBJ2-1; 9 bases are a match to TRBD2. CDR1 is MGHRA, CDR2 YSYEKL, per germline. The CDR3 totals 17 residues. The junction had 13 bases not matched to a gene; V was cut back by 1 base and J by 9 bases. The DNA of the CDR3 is TGCGCCAGCAGCCAAGGACGGGGCGAACTAGCGGGTGGTGAGCAGTTCTTC. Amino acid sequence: CASSQGRGELAGGEQFF.

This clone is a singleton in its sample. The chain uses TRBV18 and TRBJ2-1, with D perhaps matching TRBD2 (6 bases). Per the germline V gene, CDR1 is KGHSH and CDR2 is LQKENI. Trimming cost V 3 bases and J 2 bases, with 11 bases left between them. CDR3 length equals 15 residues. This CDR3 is CASSPRLATYNEQFF. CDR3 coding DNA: TGTGCCAGCTCACCGCGTCTAGCGACCTACAATGAGCAGTTCTTC.

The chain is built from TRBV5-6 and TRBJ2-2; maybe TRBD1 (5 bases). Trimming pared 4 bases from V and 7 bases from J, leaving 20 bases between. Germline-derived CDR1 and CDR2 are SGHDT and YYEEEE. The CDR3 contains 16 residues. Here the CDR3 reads CASSPTPRALGGELFF. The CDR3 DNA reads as TGTGCCAGCAGCCCCACACCCAGGGCATTGGGCGGGGAGCTGTTTTTT.

The CDR3 coding sequence is TGTGCCAGCAGTCAGGACAGGGGGCGTACCGGGGAGCTGTTTTTT. Translating gives CASSQDRGRTGELFF. J is TRBJ2-2 and V is TRBV7-9; 11 bases fit TRBD1. CDR3 length equals 15 residues. V dropped 6 bases and J dropped 5; count of bases not matched to a gene: 5. The germline gives CDR1 SEHNR, CDR2 FQNEAQ (reference sequence). Full variable domain (outside the CDR3, taken from reference TRBV7-9 and TRBJ2-2): DTGVSQNPRHKITKRGQNVTFRCDPISEHNRLYWYRQTLGQGPEFLTYFQNEAQLEKSRLLSDRFSAERPKGSFSTLEIQRTEQGDSAMYLCASSQDRGRTGELFFGEGSRLTVL.

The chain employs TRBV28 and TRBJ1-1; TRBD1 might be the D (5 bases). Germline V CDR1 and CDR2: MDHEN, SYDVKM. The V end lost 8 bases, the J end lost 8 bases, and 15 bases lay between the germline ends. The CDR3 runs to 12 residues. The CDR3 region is CASVDSGKEAFF. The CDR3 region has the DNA TGTGCCAGCGTAGACAGTGGCAAAGAAGCTTTCTTT.